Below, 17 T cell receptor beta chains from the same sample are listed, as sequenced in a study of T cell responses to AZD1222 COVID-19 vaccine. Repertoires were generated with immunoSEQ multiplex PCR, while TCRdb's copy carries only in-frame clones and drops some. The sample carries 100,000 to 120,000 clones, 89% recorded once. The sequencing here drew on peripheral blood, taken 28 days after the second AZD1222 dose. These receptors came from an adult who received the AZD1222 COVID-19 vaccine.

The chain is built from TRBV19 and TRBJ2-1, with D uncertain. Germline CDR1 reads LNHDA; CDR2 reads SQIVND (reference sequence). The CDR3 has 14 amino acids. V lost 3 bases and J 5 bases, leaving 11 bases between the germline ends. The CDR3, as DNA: TGTGCCAGTAGTATTATAAGGGATAACAATGAGCAGTTCTTC. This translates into CASSIIRDNNEQFF.

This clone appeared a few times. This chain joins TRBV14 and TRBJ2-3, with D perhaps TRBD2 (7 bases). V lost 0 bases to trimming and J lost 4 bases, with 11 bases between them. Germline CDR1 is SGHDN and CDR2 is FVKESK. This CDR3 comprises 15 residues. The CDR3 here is CASSQDSGGPDTQYF. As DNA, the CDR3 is TGTGCCAGCAGCCAAGATTCGGGGGGCCCAGATACGCAGTATTTT. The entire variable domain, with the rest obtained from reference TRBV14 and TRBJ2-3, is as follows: EAGVTQFPSHSVIEKGQTVTLRCDPISGHDNLYWYRRVMGKEIKFLLHFVKESKQDESGMPNNRFLAERTGGTYSTLKVQPAELEDSGVYFCASSQDSGGPDTQYFGPGTRLTVL.

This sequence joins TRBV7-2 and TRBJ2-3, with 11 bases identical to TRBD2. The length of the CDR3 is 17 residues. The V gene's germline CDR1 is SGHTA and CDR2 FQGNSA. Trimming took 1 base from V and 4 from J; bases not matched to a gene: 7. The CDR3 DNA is TGTGCCAGCAGCTTAGTCGCCCTAGCGGGAGGTGCAGATACGCAGTATTTT. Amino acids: CASSLVALAGGADTQYF. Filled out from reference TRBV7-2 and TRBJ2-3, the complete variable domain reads GAGVSQSPSNKVTEKGKDVELRCDPISGHTALYWYRQSLGQGLEFLIYFQGNSAPDKSGLPSDRFSAERTGGSVSTLTIQRTQQEDSAVYLCASSLVALAGGADTQYFGPGTRLTVL.

CDR3 loop: CASSYSRGGEYEQYF. The CDR3 DNA is TGTGCCAGCAGTTACTCGAGAGGGGGTGAGTACGAGCAGTACTTC. The genes are TRBV6-5 and TRBJ2-7; a possible D gene is TRBD1 (6 bases). The germline V gene encodes CDR1 MNHEY and CDR2 SVGAGI. V was clipped by 0 bases and J by 4 bases, with 13 bases between them. The CDR3 length is 15 residues.

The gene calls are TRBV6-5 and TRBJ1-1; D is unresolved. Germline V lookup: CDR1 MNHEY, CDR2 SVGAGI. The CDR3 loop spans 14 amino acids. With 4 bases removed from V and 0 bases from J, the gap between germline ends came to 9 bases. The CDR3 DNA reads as TGTGCCAGCAGTTCTAGCCTTTTGAACACTGAAGCTTTCTTT. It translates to CASSSSLLNTEAFF.

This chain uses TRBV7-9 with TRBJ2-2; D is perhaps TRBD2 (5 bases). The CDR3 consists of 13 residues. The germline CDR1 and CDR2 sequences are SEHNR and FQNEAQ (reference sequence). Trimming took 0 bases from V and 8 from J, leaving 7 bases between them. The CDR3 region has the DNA TGTGCCAGCAGCTTAGCGGCGGGTGGGGAGCTGTTTTTT. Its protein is CASSLAAGGELFF. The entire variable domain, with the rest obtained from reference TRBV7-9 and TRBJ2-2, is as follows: DTGVSQNPRHKITKRGQNVTFRCDPISEHNRLYWYRQTLGQGPEFLTYFQNEAQLEKSRLLSDRFSAERPKGSFSTLEIQRTEQGDSAMYLCASSLAAGGELFFGEGSRLTVL.

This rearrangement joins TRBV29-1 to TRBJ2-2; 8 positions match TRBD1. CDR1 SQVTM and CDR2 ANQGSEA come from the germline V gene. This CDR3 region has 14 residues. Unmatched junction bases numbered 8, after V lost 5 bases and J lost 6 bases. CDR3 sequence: CSVRGGQGSGELFF. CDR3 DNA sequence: TGCAGCGTTAGGGGCGGACAGGGCTCCGGGGAGCTGTTTTTT.

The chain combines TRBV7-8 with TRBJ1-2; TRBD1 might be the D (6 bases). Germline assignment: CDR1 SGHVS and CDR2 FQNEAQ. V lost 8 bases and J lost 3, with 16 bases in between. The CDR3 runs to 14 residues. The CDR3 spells CASGTTGTDYGYTF. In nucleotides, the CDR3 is TGTGCCAGCGGTACGACAGGAACCGACTATGGCTACACCTTC.

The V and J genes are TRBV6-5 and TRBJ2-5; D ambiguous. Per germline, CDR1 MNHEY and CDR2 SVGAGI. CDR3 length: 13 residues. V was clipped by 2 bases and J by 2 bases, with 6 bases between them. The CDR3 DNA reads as TGTGCCAGCAGTTACAGCATTCAAGAGACCCAGTACTTC. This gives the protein CASSYSIQETQYF.

CDR3 region: CASSPTSGRPTDTQYF. The CDR3 nucleotides are TGTGCCAGCAGCCCGACTAGCGGACGCCCCACAGATACGCAGTATTTT. The chain combines TRBV5-4 with TRBJ2-3, with 9 bases aligning to TRBD2. V trimming: 4 bases; J trimming: 2 bases; junction bases outside the gene matches: 8. This CDR3 comprises 16 residues. Germline CDR1 is SGHNT and CDR2 is YYREEE (reference sequence).

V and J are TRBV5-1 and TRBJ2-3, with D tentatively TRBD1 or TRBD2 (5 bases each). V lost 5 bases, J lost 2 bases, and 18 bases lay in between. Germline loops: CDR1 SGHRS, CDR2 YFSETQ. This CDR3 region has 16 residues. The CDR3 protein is CASSLIGDPSTDTQYF. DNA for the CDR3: TGCGCCAGCAGTTTGATTGGGGACCCTTCCACAGATACGCAGTATTTT.

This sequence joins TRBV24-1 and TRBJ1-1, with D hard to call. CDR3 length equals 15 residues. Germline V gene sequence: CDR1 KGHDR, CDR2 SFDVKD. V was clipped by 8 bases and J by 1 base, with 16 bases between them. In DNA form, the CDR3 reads TGTGCCACCATACCTACGGGCAAATCGAACACTGAAGCTTTCTTT. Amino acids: CATIPTGKSNTEAFF.

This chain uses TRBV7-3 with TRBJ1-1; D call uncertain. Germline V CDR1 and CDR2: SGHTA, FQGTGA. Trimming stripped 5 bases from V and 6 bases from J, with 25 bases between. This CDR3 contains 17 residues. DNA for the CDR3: TGTGCCAGCAGCCACGGGATGGCGTTAGTAGGGAGATCTGAAGCTTTCTTT. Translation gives CASSHGMALVGRSEAFF.

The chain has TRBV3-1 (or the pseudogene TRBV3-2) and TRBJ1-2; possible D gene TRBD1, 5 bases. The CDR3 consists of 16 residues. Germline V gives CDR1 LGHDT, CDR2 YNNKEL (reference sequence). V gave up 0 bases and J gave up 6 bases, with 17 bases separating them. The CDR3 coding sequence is TGTGCCAGCAGCCAAGATTACAGGACCTGGGCAGATGGCTACACCTTC. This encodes CASSQDYRTWADGYTF.

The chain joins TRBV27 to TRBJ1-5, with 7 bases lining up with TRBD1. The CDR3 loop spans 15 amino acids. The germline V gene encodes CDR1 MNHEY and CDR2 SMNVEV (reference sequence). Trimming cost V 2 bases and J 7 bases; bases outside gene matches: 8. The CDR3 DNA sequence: TGTGCCAGCAGTTTAGAGGGGGCTGGGGGACAGCCCCAGCATTTT. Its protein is CASSLEGAGGQPQHF.

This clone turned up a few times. CDR3 bases: TGTGCCACTAACATTCGAGGGGGGGCTGACAAGACCCAGTACTTC. This encodes CATNIRGGADKTQYF. The J gene is TRBJ2-5, the V gene TRBV28, with D possibly being TRBD2 (7 bases). Germline V gene lookup returns CDR1 MDHEN and CDR2 SYDVKM. This CDR3 region has 15 residues. Trimming cost V 10 bases and J 6 bases, with 24 bases left between them.

CDR3 coding DNA: TGTGCCAGCAACGCAGGGGCTAATGGCTACACCTTC. Its translation is CASNAGANGYTF. The chain has TRBV6-1 and TRBJ1-2, with a weak D call TRBD1 (6 bases). The germline gives CDR1 MNHNS, CDR2 SASEGT. This CDR3 region has 12 residues. Trimming pared 7 bases from V and 6 bases from J, leaving 12 bases between.